The 26 T cell receptor beta chains reported below all come from one sample, sequenced in a study of technical replicates of blood from several donors (dated by TCRdb to about 2017). Library preparation was by the immunoSEQ multiplex PCR assay. Held by TCRdb, this immuneACCESS table contains in-frame sequences only and omits some clones. Under half of the omission traces to an unresolved V gene where checked; the cause of the rest is unknown. This sample is represented by tens of thousands of clones; approximately 80% of them were singletons. The top ten clones comprise about 4% of the sample. The sample comprised PBMCs. The receptors here all came from a human donor in good health. Some clones in this sample may be carry-over from other donors' samples.

The chain employs TRBV10-3 and TRBJ2-5, with 7 bases lining up with TRBD1. V shed 6 bases, J shed 3 bases, and the junction held 10 bases outside the gene matches. Germline loops: CDR1 ENHRY, CDR2 SYGVKD. This CDR3 region has 15 residues. CDR3: CAIRDSGQAEETQYF. CDR3 sequence (DNA): TGTGCCATCAGGGACAGCGGACAGGCGGAAGAGACCCAGTACTTC.

The chain has TRBV4-1 and TRBJ2-1, with 8 bases matching TRBD2. V was pared by 1 base and J by 0 bases, with 5 bases of the junction left unmatched. Per the germline V gene, CDR1 is MGHRA and CDR2 is YSYEKL. The CDR3 totals 17 residues. CDR3 in amino acids: CASSQGLALSSYNEQFF. CDR3 DNA: TGCGCCAGCAGCCAAGGACTAGCGCTGAGCTCCTACAATGAGCAGTTCTTC.

The chain recombines TRBV5-1 with TRBJ2-3; D may be TRBD1 (5 bases). Per the germline V gene, CDR1 is SGHRS and CDR2 is YFSETQ. V was clipped by 4 bases and J by 4 bases, with 22 bases between them. This CDR3 has 17 residues. CDR3: CASSPGPVRVFSDTQYF. The CDR3 bases are TGCGCCAGCAGCCCGGGCCCGGTCAGGGTGTTCTCAGATACGCAGTATTTT.

This chain joins TRBV6-1 and TRBJ1-2; 9 positions agree with TRBD1. Germline CDR1 is MNHNS and CDR2 is SASEGT. The V segment lost 6 bases and the J segment 7 bases; nucleotides outside the gene matches: 9. The CDR3 runs to 14 residues. CDR3 residues: CASRARDRDRGYTF. In DNA, the CDR3 is TGTGCCAGCAGGGCCCGGGACAGGGATCGTGGCTACACCTTC.

This chain connects TRBV4-1 to TRBJ2-1, with D uncertain. The CDR3 length is 15 residues. Germline CDR1 reads MGHRA; CDR2 reads YSYEKL. V was cut by 1 base and J by 0 bases, with 7 bases left in between. The CDR3 here is CASSQVASSYNEQFF. CDR3 sequence (DNA): TGCGCCAGCAGCCAAGTGGCAAGCTCCTACAATGAGCAGTTCTTC.

This clone occurred a few times. The rearrangement links TRBV13 to TRBJ1-3, with D possibly being TRBD1 (6 bases). Trimming took off 1 base at V and 2 bases at J, with 9 bases between the two ends. CDR3 length equals 15 residues. Germline CDR1 reads PRHDT; CDR2 reads FYEKMQ (reference sequence). The CDR3 here is CASSLEGGPGNTIYF. The CDR3 nucleotides are TGTGCCAGCAGCTTAGAGGGGGGGCCTGGAAACACCATATATTTT.

This sequence joins TRBV29-1 and TRBJ2-1; 8 positions agree with TRBD2. Germline loops: CDR1 SQVTM, CDR2 ANQGSEA. The CDR3 loop spans 13 amino acids. Trimming took 6 bases from V and 4 from J; bases not matched to a gene: 5. CDR3: CSVTSALYNEQFF. In DNA, the CDR3 is TGCAGCGTGACTAGCGCGCTTTACAATGAGCAGTTCTTC.

This clone has only a few counts. CDR3 nucleotides: TGTGCCAGCAGCTTTCCTCCGGGGAACACTGAAGCTTTCTTT. Translation: CASSFPPGNTEAFF. The genes are TRBV7-9 and TRBJ1-1; no definite D call. This CDR3 contains 14 residues. The germline gives CDR1 SEHNR, CDR2 FQNEAQ (reference sequence). The ends were cut back, 3 bases at V and 1 base at J, with 9 bases in the middle.

The V and J genes are TRBV4-1 and TRBJ2-7; D not certain. The germline V and J ends were trimmed by 3 bases and 6 bases, with 9 bases remaining between them. This CDR3 is 12 amino acids long. The germline CDR1 and CDR2 sequences are MGHRA and YSYEKL. CDR3 in DNA: TGCGCCAGCAGCCACCCCTCGCGCGAGCAGTACTTC. This encodes CASSHPSREQYF.

J is TRBJ2-1 and V is TRBV12-2; the table's D call, TRBD2, has no DNA check behind it. TRBV12-2 corresponds to a pseudogene. The CDR3 spans 14 residues. The CDR3 DNA reads as TGTGCCCTCCCGGGAACGGAGCACTACAATGAGCAGTTCTTC. This translates into CALPGTEHYNEQFF.

A few counts support this clone. This chain uses TRBV5-4 with TRBJ2-7; no definite D call. The length of the CDR3 is 11 residues. V was trimmed by 3 bases and J by 3 bases, leaving 4 bases between them. The germline gives CDR1 SGHNT, CDR2 YYREEE (reference sequence). The CDR3 spells CASSSYYEQYF. The CDR3 DNA is TGTGCCAGCAGCTCCTACTACGAGCAGTACTTC.

In its sample, this clone was seen once. The chain links TRBV7-9 to TRBJ2-2; TRBD2 matches 10 bases. This CDR3 spans 13 amino acids. After removal of 11 bases from V and 7 bases from J, the junction contained 7 bases not matched to a gene. The germline gives CDR1 SEHNR, CDR2 FQNEAQ (reference sequence). CDR3 amino acids: CASSGRADGELFF. The CDR3 DNA is TGTGCCTCCAGCGGGAGGGCCGACGGGGAGCTGTTTTTT. Drawing the rest from reference TRBV7-9 and TRBJ2-2, the complete variable domain is DTGVSQNPRHKITKRGQNVTFRCDPISEHNRLYWYRQTLGQGPEFLTYFQNEAQLEKSRLLSDRFSAERPKGSFSTLEIQRTEQGDSAMYLCASSGRADGELFFGEGSRLTVL.

The V and J genes are TRBV27 and TRBJ1-1, with D tentatively TRBD1 (6 bases). This CDR3 comprises 16 residues. Germline CDR1 and CDR2: MNHEY and SMNVEV (reference sequence). V shed 6 bases and J shed 0 bases, with 17 bases lying between them. The CDR3, as DNA: TGTGCCAGCAGACCGGACAGAAGGGCTATGAACACTGAAGCTTTCTTT. This encodes CASRPDRRAMNTEAFF.

This clone was picked up one time. The chain combines TRBV29-1 with TRBJ2-5; 8 bases agree with TRBD2. Looked up from germline, CDR1 is SQVTM and CDR2 is ANQGSEA. This CDR3 is built from 13 residues. Losses at the gene ends were 7 bases for V and 2 bases for J; bases not matched to a gene: 6. CDR3 in DNA: TGCAGCGGAATAGCGGGACCACAAGAGACCCAGTACTTC. Translating gives CSGIAGPQETQYF.

This clone is a singleton in its sample. The genes are TRBV2 and TRBJ2-1; tentatively, D is TRBD2 (6 bases). The CDR3 consists of 14 residues. Germline CDR1 and CDR2: SNHLY and FYNNEI. Trimming stripped 9 bases from V and 8 bases from J, with 20 bases between. CDR3 residues: CARPAGWGFDEQFF. CDR3 bases: TGTGCCAGACCTGCGGGATGGGGATTCGATGAGCAGTTCTTC.

This clone occurred a few times. CDR3 in DNA: TGTGCCAGCAGTCGGCAGGGCGCCTCGAACACTGAAGCTTTCTTT. It specifies CASSRQGASNTEAFF. V and J are TRBV6-1 and TRBJ1-1, with D possibly TRBD1 on 5 matching bases. CDR1 and CDR2 (germline): MNHNS, SASEGT. This CDR3 is built from 15 residues. Trimming took 5 bases from V and 1 from J, leaving 14 bases between them.

V is TRBV9 and J is TRBJ2-5, with TRBD1 matching 7 bases. Matching the DNA end better, TRBJ2-7 makes the J call doubtful. The CDR3 contains 16 residues. Per germline, CDR1 SGDLS and CDR2 YYNGEE. Written as DNA, the CDR3 is TGTGCCAGCAGCGCGCCGACCGGGACAGAGGGCCCCGAGCAGTACTTC. This codes for CASSAPTGTEGPEQYF.

The chain combines TRBV18 with TRBJ1-4; 8 bases fit TRBD1. The germline V gene has CDR1 KGHSH and CDR2 LQKENI. The CDR3 spans 18 residues. Trimming removed 4 bases from V and 0 bases from J; junction bases left unmatched: 10. The CDR3 region is CASSRQPTGVATNEKLFF. CDR3 nucleotides: TGTGCCAGCTCACGACAGCCGACAGGGGTTGCAACTAATGAAAAACTGTTTTTT. The entire variable domain, with the rest obtained from reference TRBV18 and TRBJ1-4, is as follows: NAGVMQNPRHLVRRRGQEARLRCSPMKGHSHVYWYRQLPEEGLKFMVYLQKENIIDESGMPKERFSAEFPKEGPSILRIQQVVRGDSAAYFCASSRQPTGVATNEKLFFGSGTQLSVL.

The V and J genes are TRBV7-9 and TRBJ2-4; 9 nucleotides line up with TRBD2. In germline, CDR1 is SEHNR, CDR2 FQNEAQ (reference sequence). The trim removed 5 bases at V and 8 bases at J, leaving 7 bases unmatched. The CDR3 is made up of 14 amino acids. The CDR3 DNA reads TGTGCCAGCAGCCTTAGCGGGGGCGGAGACATTCAGTACTTC. This encodes CASSLSGGGDIQYF. Drawing the rest from reference TRBV7-9 and TRBJ2-4, the complete variable domain is DTGVSQNPRHKITKRGQNVTFRCDPISEHNRLYWYRQTLGQGPEFLTYFQNEAQLEKSRLLSDRFSAERPKGSFSTLEIQRTEQGDSAMYLCASSLSGGGDIQYFGAGTRLSVL.

This clone was recorded only once. V and J are TRBV7-2 and TRBJ2-7; 9 nucleotides agree with TRBD1. Germline trimming cut 6 bases from V and 0 bases from J; bases unmatched to any gene: 6. Per germline, CDR1 SGHTA and CDR2 FQGNSA. The CDR3 runs to 15 residues. The CDR3 sequence is CASRSGTGNSYEQYF. The CDR3 bases are TGTGCCAGCAGATCCGGGACAGGGAACTCCTACGAGCAGTACTTC.

The chain combines TRBV9 with TRBJ2-2; perhaps TRBD2 as D (5 bases). The germline gives CDR1 SGDLS, CDR2 YYNGEE. Trimming took 0 bases from V and 7 from J, leaving 16 bases between them. The CDR3 contains 16 residues. DNA of the CDR3: TGTGCCAGCAGCGTAGTTGGGCGGGTCATTGGCGGGGAGCTGTTTTTT. It translates to CASSVVGRVIGGELFF. Using reference TRBV9 and TRBJ2-2 for the parts outside the CDR3, the full variable domain is DSGVTQTPKHLITATGQRVTLRCSPRSGDLSVYWYQQSLDQGLQFLIQYYNGEERAKGNILERFSAQQFPDLHSELNLSSLELGDSALYFCASSVVGRVIGGELFFGEGSRLTVL.

The gene calls are TRBV5-4 and TRBJ2-5, with a weak D call TRBD2 (7 bases). The CDR3 extends over 14 amino acids. V was pared by 4 bases and J by 4 bases, with 14 bases between. Germline V lookup: CDR1 SGHNT, CDR2 YYREEE (reference sequence). The CDR3, as DNA: TGTGCCAGCAGCGGATACAGGGAGGGAGAGACCCAGTACTTC. This encodes CASSGYREGETQYF.

This clone was counted between two and nine times. This sequence joins TRBV2 and TRBJ2-7; the match to TRBD1 covers 7 bases. The germline CDR1 and CDR2 sequences are SNHLY and FYNNEI. The length of the CDR3 is 12 residues. V lost 5 bases and J lost 6; bases outside the gene matches: 4. The CDR3 loop reads CASSTDRSEQYF. CDR3 nucleotides: TGTGCCAGCAGTACGGACAGGAGCGAGCAGTACTTC. Supplemented by reference TRBV2 and TRBJ2-7, the full variable domain reads EPEVTQTPSHQVTQMGQEVILRCVPISNHLYFYWYRQILGQKVEFLVSFYNNEISEKSEIFDDQFSVERPDGSNFTLKIRSTKLEDSAMYFCASSTDRSEQYFGPGTRLTVT.

The chain couples TRBV4-1 to TRBJ1-1; no firm D call. Germline assignment: CDR1 MGHRA and CDR2 YSYEKL. Trimming cost V 4 bases and J 7 bases, with 10 bases left between them. The CDR3 has 12 residues. The CDR3 DNA reads as TGCGCCAGCAGCCGCAGGTACGGTGAAGCTTTCTTT. Encoded protein: CASSRRYGEAFF.

The chain is built from TRBV28 and TRBJ1-1; 7 nucleotides agree with TRBD1. Germline values: CDR1 MDHEN, CDR2 SYDVKM. Trimming removed 10 bases from V and 5 bases from J; junction bases left unmatched: 10. The CDR3 consists of 13 residues. The CDR3 bases are TGTGCCACCACCGAGGGGGCGCGGACTGAAGCTTTCTTT. As protein: CATTEGARTEAFF.

This clone was seen a handful of times. The same CDR3 is also encoded by other DNA sequences in this sample. The chain joins TRBV7-2 to TRBJ2-3; D is unclear. The CDR3 sequence is 14 residues long. The germline CDR1 and CDR2 sequences are SGHTA and FQGNSA. Trimming cost V 1 base and J 1 base, with 6 bases left between them. The chain's CDR3 is CASSLDPGTDTQYF. The CDR3 region has the DNA TGTGCCAGCAGCTTAGATCCAGGCACAGATACGCAGTATTTT. The full variable domain, its missing parts supplied by reference TRBV7-2 and TRBJ2-3, is GAGVSQSPSNKVTEKGKDVELRCDPISGHTALYWYRQSLGQGLEFLIYFQGNSAPDKSGLPSDRFSAERTGGSVSTLTIQRTQQEDSAVYLCASSLDPGTDTQYFGPGTRLTVL.